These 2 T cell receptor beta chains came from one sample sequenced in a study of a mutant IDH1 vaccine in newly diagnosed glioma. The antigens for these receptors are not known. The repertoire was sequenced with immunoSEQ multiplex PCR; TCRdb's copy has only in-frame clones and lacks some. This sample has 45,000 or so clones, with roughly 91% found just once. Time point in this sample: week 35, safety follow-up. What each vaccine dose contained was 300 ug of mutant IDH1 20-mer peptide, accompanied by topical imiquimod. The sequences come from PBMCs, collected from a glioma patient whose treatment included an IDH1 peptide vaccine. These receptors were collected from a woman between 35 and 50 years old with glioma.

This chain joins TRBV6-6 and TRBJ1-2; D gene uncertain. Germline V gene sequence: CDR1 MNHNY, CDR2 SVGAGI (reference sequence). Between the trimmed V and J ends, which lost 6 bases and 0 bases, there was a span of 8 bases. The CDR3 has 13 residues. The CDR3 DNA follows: TGTGCCAGCAGGACCGTGGCTAACTATGGCTACACCTTC. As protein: CASRTVANYGYTF.

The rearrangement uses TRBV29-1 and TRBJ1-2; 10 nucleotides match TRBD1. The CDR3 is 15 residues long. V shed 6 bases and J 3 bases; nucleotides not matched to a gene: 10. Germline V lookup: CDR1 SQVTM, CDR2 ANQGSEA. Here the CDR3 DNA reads TGCAGCGTCTTTGCCCCGACAGGGGGCCACTATGGCTACACCTTC. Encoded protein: CSVFAPTGGHYGYTF.